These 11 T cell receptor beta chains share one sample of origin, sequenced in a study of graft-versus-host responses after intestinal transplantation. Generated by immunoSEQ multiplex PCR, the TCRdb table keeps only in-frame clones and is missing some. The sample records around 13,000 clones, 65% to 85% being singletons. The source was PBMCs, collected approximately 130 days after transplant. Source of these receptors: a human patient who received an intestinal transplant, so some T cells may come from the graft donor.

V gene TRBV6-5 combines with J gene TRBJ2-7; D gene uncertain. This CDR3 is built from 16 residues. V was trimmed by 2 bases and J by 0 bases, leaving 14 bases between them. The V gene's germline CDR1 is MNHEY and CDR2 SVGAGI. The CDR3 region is CASSYGSAASSYEQYF. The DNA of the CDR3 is TGTGCCAGCAGTTACGGATCCGCGGCGAGCTCCTACGAGCAGTACTTC.

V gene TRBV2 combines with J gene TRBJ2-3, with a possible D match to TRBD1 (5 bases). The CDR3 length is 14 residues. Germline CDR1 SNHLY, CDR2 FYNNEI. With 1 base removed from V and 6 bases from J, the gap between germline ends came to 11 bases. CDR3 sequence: CASSEGQGGDTQYF. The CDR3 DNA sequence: TGTGCCAGCAGTGAAGGGCAGGGTGGGGATACGCAGTATTTT.

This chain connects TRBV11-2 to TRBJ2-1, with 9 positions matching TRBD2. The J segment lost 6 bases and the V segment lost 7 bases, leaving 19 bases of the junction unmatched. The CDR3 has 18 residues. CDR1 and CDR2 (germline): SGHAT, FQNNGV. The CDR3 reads CASIFNQSGAGGPNEQFF. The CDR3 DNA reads TGTGCCAGCATATTTAATCAAAGCGGGGCGGGGGGGCCCAATGAGCAGTTCTTC.

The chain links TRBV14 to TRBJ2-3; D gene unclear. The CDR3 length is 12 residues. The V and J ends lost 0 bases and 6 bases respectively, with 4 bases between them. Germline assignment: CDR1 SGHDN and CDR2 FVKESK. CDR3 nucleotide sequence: TGTGCCAGCAGCCAAGAGGAGGATACGCAGTATTTT. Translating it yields CASSQEEDTQYF.

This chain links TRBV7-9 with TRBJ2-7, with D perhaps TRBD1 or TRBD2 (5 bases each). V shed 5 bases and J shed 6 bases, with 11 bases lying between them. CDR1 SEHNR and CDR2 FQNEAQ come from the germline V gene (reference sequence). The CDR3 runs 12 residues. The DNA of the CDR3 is TGTGCCAGCAGCCCCACGGGGACCGAGCAGTACTTC. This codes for CASSPTGTEQYF.

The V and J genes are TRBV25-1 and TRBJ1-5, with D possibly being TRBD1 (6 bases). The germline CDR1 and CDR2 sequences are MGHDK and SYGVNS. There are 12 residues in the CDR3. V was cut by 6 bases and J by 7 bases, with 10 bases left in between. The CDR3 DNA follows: TGTGCCAGCAGCACAGGGCCGCAGCCCCAGCATTTT. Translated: CASSTGPQPQHF.

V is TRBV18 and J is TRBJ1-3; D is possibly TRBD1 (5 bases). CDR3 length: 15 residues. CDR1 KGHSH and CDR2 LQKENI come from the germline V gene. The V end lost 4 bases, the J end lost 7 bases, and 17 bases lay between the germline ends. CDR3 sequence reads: CASSLTGTLANTIYF. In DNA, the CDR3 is TGTGCCAGCTCACTAACCGGGACGCTTGCGAACACCATATATTTT.

The CDR3 loop is CASSLDSPRLHEQFF. The CDR3 nucleotides are TGTGCCAGCAGCTTAGATTCGCCGCGATTGCATGAGCAGTTCTTC. This chain uses TRBV11-2 with TRBJ2-1, with D unresolved. The CDR3 sequence is 15 residues long. Per the germline V gene, CDR1 is SGHAT and CDR2 is FQNNGV. Trimming took off 0 bases at V and 8 bases at J, with 14 bases between the two ends. Filled out from reference TRBV11-2 and TRBJ2-1, the complete variable domain reads EAGVAQSPRYKIIEKRQSVAFWCNPISGHATLYWYQQILGQGPKLLIQFQNNGVVDDSQLPKDRFSAERLKGVDSTLKIQPAKLEDSAVYLCASSLDSPRLHEQFFGPGTRLTVL.

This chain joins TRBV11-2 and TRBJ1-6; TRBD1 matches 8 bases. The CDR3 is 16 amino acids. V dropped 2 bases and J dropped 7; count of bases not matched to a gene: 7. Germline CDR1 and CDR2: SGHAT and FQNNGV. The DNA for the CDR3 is TGTGCCAGCAGCTTACTTGATTACAGGGGGAATTCACCCCTCCACTTT. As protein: CASSLLDYRGNSPLHF.

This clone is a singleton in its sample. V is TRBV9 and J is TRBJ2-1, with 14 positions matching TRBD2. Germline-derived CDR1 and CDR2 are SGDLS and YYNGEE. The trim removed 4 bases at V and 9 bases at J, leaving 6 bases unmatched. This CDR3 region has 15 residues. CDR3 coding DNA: TGTGCCAGCAGCACCGGGACTAGCGGGAGTACTGAGCAGTTCTTC. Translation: CASSTGTSGSTEQFF.

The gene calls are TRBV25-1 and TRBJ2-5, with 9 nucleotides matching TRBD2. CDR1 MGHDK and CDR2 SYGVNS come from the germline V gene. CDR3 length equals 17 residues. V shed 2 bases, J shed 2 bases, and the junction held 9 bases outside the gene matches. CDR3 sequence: CASSEQEAGGLQETQYF. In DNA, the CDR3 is TGTGCCAGCAGTGAACAGGAGGCGGGAGGGCTTCAAGAGACCCAGTACTTC.